A single sample is the source of the 17 T cell receptor beta chains below, sequenced in a study of neurological immune-mediated disorders. TCRdb fed the 5' RACE reads into MiXCR, producing one record per CDR3 protein. The sample has under 45,000 distinct CDR3 sequences, roughly an eighth seen once. Sequenced material: PBMCs. Receptors originate from a female donor in good health.

This clonotype was detected ten times or more. The chain combines TRBV14 with TRBJ2-3, with 8 bases aligning to TRBD2. The CDR3 extends over 18 amino acids. Germline CDR1 SGHDN, CDR2 FVKESK. V shed 4 bases, J shed 1 base, and the junction held 13 bases outside the gene matches. The DNA for the CDR3 is TGTGCCAGCAGCCGGACCCTGCGGGGGGCCGGGCGCACAGATACGCAGTATTTT. It codes for CASSRTLRGAGRTDTQYF.

Regarding this clonotype: One end of the junction fails to match germline, which may point to a read error. The J gene is TRBJ2-5, the V gene TRBV7-9, with 9 bases lining up with TRBD2. Germline V lookup: CDR1 SEHNR, CDR2 FQNEAQ (reference sequence). This CDR3 has 13 amino acids. The CDR3, as DNA: TGTGCAAGCAGGCTAGCGGGGCAAGAGAACCAGTACTTC. Protein: CASRLAGQENQYF.

This clonotype was detected ten times or more. This chain connects TRBV27 to TRBJ2-7; 13 bases agree with TRBD2. Trimming cost V 4 bases and J 1 base; bases outside gene matches: 1. The CDR3 has 15 residues. CDR1 is MNHEY and CDR2 is SMNVEV in the germline V gene (reference sequence). The CDR3 protein is CASSWTSGSSYEQYF. The CDR3 region has the DNA TGTGCCAGCAGTTGGACTAGCGGGAGTTCCTACGAGCAGTACTTC.

This clonotype has ten or more counts. The V call is TRBV27, the J call TRBJ1-5; 11 nucleotides agree with TRBD1. The V gene end was trimmed by 5 bases and the J gene end by 4 bases; junction bases not matched to a gene: 1. CDR3 length: 14 residues. The germline CDR1 and CDR2 sequences are MNHEY and SMNVEV (reference sequence). CDR3: CASSGQGANQPQHF. The CDR3 DNA reads as TGTGCCAGCAGTGGACAGGGGGCAAATCAGCCCCAGCATTTT.

This clonotype was observed many times. CDR3 region: CSASGGGGFTEAFF. The CDR3 DNA reads as TGCAGTGCTTCCGGGGGGGGCGGGTTCACTGAAGCTTTCTTT. V gene TRBV20-1 combines with J gene TRBJ1-1, with D possibly being TRBD1 (6 bases). Looked up from germline, CDR1 is DFQATT and CDR2 is SNEGSKA (reference sequence). The CDR3 is made up of 14 amino acids. The V and J ends lost 5 bases and 4 bases respectively, with 17 bases between them.

This clonotype was observed at least ten times. This chain joins TRBV3-1 and TRBJ2-1, with TRBD2 matching 8 bases. From germline, CDR1 is LGHDT and CDR2 YNNKEL (reference sequence). CDR3 length: 16 amino acids. The trim removed 3 bases at V and 7 bases at J, leaving 11 bases unmatched. DNA of the CDR3: TGTGCCAGCAGCCAGAAGCGGCGGGGGGATCTAAATGAGCAGTTCTTC. It is translated as CASSQKRRGDLNEQFF.

This clonotype has ten or more counts. The chain carries TRBV29-1 and TRBJ2-1, with D perhaps matching TRBD1 (6 bases). Germline V gene data show CDR1 as SQVTM and CDR2 as ANQGSEA. The CDR3 consists of 14 residues. Between the trimmed V and J ends, which lost 8 bases and 6 bases, there was a span of 20 bases. CDR3 in DNA: TGCAGCATAGAAGGGGGAAGGGGTTCCAATGAGCAGTTCTTC. It encodes CSIEGGRGSNEQFF.

Ten or more counts support this clonotype. V gene TRBV6-5 combines with J gene TRBJ1-2, with D maybe TRBD1 (6 bases). Trimming stripped 8 bases from V and 4 bases from J, with 11 bases between. Germline V lookup: CDR1 MNHEY, CDR2 SVGAGI. The CDR3 is 12 amino acids. As DNA, the CDR3 is TGTGCCAGCCGGGGGCTAGGCTATGGCTACACCTTC. Translated: CASRGLGYGYTF.

This clonotype was detected a few times. The chain recombines TRBV30 with TRBJ2-5, with 7 bases aligning to TRBD1. The V gene end was trimmed by 1 base and the J gene end by 1 base; junction bases not matched to a gene: 6. Germline assignment: CDR1 GTSNPN and CDR2 SVGIG (reference sequence). This CDR3 has 15 residues. The CDR3 DNA reads TGTGCCTGGAGTGCGGGACAGAGTGTCCAAGAGACCCAGTACTTC. Its protein product is CAWSAGQSVQETQYF.

The table lists this clonotype with many counts. CDR3: CASSPPEGGAGSNEQFF. The CDR3 nucleotides read TGCGCCAGCAGCCCACCGGAGGGGGGGGCAGGGTCCAATGAGCAGTTCTTC. This rearrangement joins TRBV5-1 to TRBJ2-1, with D maybe TRBD2 (7 bases). The germline V and J ends were trimmed by 4 bases and 6 bases, with 23 bases remaining between them. The CDR3 is made up of 17 amino acids. Per the germline V gene, CDR1 is SGHRS and CDR2 is YFSETQ.

This clonotype was picked up many times. The genes are TRBV14 and TRBJ2-3, with D uncertain. Trimming cost V 1 base and J 6 bases, with 14 bases left between them. This CDR3 is built from 15 residues. The germline V gene encodes CDR1 SGHDN and CDR2 FVKESK. This CDR3 is CASSQAPRPWDTQYF. As DNA, the CDR3 is TGTGCCAGCAGCCAAGCCCCACGCCCTTGGGATACGCAGTATTTT.

This clonotype was seen ten or more times. The chain couples TRBV5-1 to TRBJ2-4, with D possibly TRBD1 on 6 matching bases. Germline CDR1 SGHRS, CDR2 YFSETQ. CDR3 length: 19 residues. V was trimmed by 0 bases and J by 0 bases, leaving 19 bases between them. CDR3 sequence (DNA): TGCGCCAGCAGCTTGGAAGGAGTGGGGACATTTGTAGCCAAAAACATTCAGTACTTC. Protein: CASSLEGVGTFVAKNIQYF.

This clonotype was counted at least ten times. The chain combines TRBV20-1 with TRBJ1-5; the match to TRBD1 covers 8 bases. Trimming at V came to 6 bases and at J to 1 base, leaving 5 bases not matched to a gene. This CDR3 has 14 residues. Germline CDR1 is DFQATT and CDR2 is SNEGSKA (reference sequence). The CDR3 reads CSAKTGESNQPQHF. The CDR3 DNA follows: TGCAGTGCCAAGACAGGGGAGAGCAATCAGCCCCAGCATTTT.

This clonotype has a handful of counts. The J gene is TRBJ1-6, the V gene TRBV9; D call uncertain. From germline, CDR1 is SGDLS and CDR2 YYNGEE. The CDR3 is 12 amino acids. Trimming took off 4 bases at V and 11 bases at J, with 10 bases between the two ends. The CDR3 DNA is TGTGCCAGCAGCCCAGGACTCGCACCCCTCCACTTT. Its translation: CASSPGLAPLHF.

This clonotype was detected many times. J is TRBJ2-2 and V is TRBV29-1; D is ambiguous. Trimming left V 7 bases short and J 1 base short, with 7 bases between. This CDR3 is built from 12 residues. Germline CDR1 and CDR2: SQVTM and ANQGSEA. CDR3 sequence: CSASRNTGELFF. CDR3 DNA sequence: TGCAGCGCCTCCAGGAACACCGGGGAGCTGTTTTTT.

This clonotype has at least ten counts. V is TRBV2 and J is TRBJ2-1; maybe TRBD2 (6 bases). The CDR3 is 13 residues long. Germline CDR1 is SNHLY and CDR2 is FYNNEI. V lost 7 bases and J 8 bases, leaving 15 bases between the germline ends. The CDR3 spells CASMPGEADEQFF. CDR3 bases: TGTGCCAGCATGCCCGGGGAGGCGGATGAGCAGTTCTTC.

The table lists this clonotype with many counts. The J gene is TRBJ1-1, the V gene TRBV29-1; D possibly corresponds to TRBD1 (5 bases). The CDR3 length is 12 residues. The V end was cut by 5 bases, the J end by 1 base, with 8 bases between. Germline CDR1 is SQVTM and CDR2 is ANQGSEA. The CDR3 DNA is TGCAGCGTTCGGGACTGGAACACTGAAGCTTTCTTT. Translated: CSVRDWNTEAFF.